The source of this T cell receptor beta chain is a study of regulatory T cells in long-lasting Graves disease. Study-wide background: Persistence in Graves' disease required over 5 years of antithyroid drugs plus positive TSH receptor antibodies. Findings and limits, study-wide: TRBV28 was favored in persistent disease, as were TRBJ1-2 and TRBJ2-5. Persistent patients had more shared public clonotypes (fewer than 3,000) than new patients (about 870). Limited sample numbers may have lowered accuracy.

To note about this clonotype: What it binds is unknown.

V gave up 1 base and J gave up 9 bases, with 19 bases separating them. The CDR3 has 16 amino acids. CDR1 and CDR2 (germline): SGHTA, FQGNSA. Through Arm-PCR of CDR3 regions and iRepertoire HTBI primers, TCR beta libraries were built. In TCRdb, the multiplex PCR reads were re-called with MiXCR into one record per CDR3 protein. This table has under 450,000 distinct CDR3 sequences, 23% appearing once. Indicated time point: persistent/refractory GD, antithyroid drugs over 5 years with positive TRAb. There was RNA extracted from PBMCs, and the TCR library was made from it. This receptor was identified in a female donor with Graves disease. This specimen was peripheral blood mononuclear cells (PBMCs), taken when the disease was refractory, from a patient treated with antithyroid drugs. The J gene is TRBJ1-5, the V gene TRBV7-2, with a possible D match to TRBD1 (6 bases). CDR3 residues: CASSLVAGAQGGPQHF. The CDR3, as DNA: TGTGCCAGCAGCTTAGTGGCAGGGGCCCAGGGAGGGCCCCAGCATTTT. Full variable domain (missing parts from reference TRBV7-2 and TRBJ1-5): GAGVSQSPSNKVTEKGKDVELRCDPISGHTALYWYRQSLGQGLEFLIYFQGNSAPDKSGLPSDRFSAERTGGSVSTLTIQRTQQEDSAVYLCASSLVAGAQGGPQHFGDGTRLSIL.